One sample yielded the 11 T cell receptor beta chains listed below, sequenced in a study of T cell repertoires in cytomegalovirus infection. No antigens are known for them. MiXCR, run by TCRdb on the reads, gives a single entry per CDR3 protein. This sample has under 500,000 distinct CDR3 sequences, with roughly 43% found just once. The sample was cultured PBMCs, taken from culture after CMV antigen stimulation. Receptors originate from a human donor in good health (CMV status not recorded). Some clones in this sample may be carry-over from other donors' samples.

The V gene is TRBV6-5, the J gene TRBJ1-2; tentatively, D is TRBD1 (5 bases). This CDR3 region has 14 residues. Trimming cost V 10 bases and J 2 bases, with 17 bases left between them. From germline, CDR1 is MNHEY and CDR2 SVGAGI. The CDR3 is CATTPLGGNYGYTF. CDR3 coding DNA: TGTGCCACCACACCCCTGGGGGGGAACTATGGCTACACCTTC.

This rearrangement joins TRBV12-3 or TRBV12-4 to TRBJ2-1; 10 bases agree with TRBD1. The CDR3 is 15 amino acids. V dropped 6 bases and J dropped 5; count of bases not matched to a gene: 7. Written as DNA, the CDR3 is TGTGCCAGCAGACCCGGGACAGGGGACAACAATGAGCAGTTCTTC. It yields the protein CASRPGTGDNNEQFF.

The chain combines TRBV15 with TRBJ1-4; TRBD1 matches 10 bases. The CDR3 sequence is 15 residues long. V gave up 5 bases and J gave up 7 bases; unmatched junction bases: 7. Germline V gives CDR1 LNHNV, CDR2 YYDKDF (reference sequence). The CDR3 region has the DNA TGTGCCACCAGCGACGACAGGGGGCTCGGTGAAAAACTGTTTTTT. Encoded protein: CATSDDRGLGEKLFF. Together with reference TRBV15 and TRBJ1-4, the CDR3 gives the full variable domain: DAMVIQNPRYQVTQFGKPVTLSCSQTLNHNVMYWYQQKSSQAPKLLFHYYDKDFNNEADTPDNFQSRRPNTSFCFLDIRSPGLGDTAMYLCATSDDRGLGEKLFFGSGTQLSVL.

This clonotype was detected ten times or more. The J gene is TRBJ2-3, the V gene TRBV7-8, with unresolved D. This CDR3 has 15 amino acids. Trimming took 4 bases from V and 1 from J, leaving 12 bases between them. Germline lookup yields CDR1 SGHVS and CDR2 FQNEAQ. The DNA for the CDR3 is TGTGCCAGCAGCTCCCCTTCTAGGGGCACAGATACGCAGTATTTT. This codes for CASSSPSRGTDTQYF.

The gene calls are TRBV7-9 and TRBJ1-2; perhaps TRBD1 as D (6 bases). The germline V and J ends were trimmed by 5 bases and 4 bases, with 17 bases remaining between them. This CDR3 is 15 amino acids long. Per the germline V gene, CDR1 is SEHNR and CDR2 is FQNEAQ (reference sequence). The CDR3 sequence is CASSPRGAEGYGYTF. The CDR3 nucleotides are TGTGCCAGCAGCCCCCGGGGGGCGGAGGGCTATGGCTACACCTTC.

This clonotype was found a few times. The chain is built from TRBV7-8 and TRBJ1-2, with a possible D match to TRBD1 (5 bases). The CDR3 is 16 amino acids. The V gene lost 4 bases and the J gene lost 4 bases, with 19 bases spanning the gap. Germline assignment: CDR1 SGHVS and CDR2 FQNEAQ. For the CDR3, the DNA is TGTGCCAGCAGCTCGAACCGGGACGGGTGGGGCTATGGCTACACCTTC. It translates to CASSSNRDGWGYGYTF.

This chain uses TRBV12-3 or TRBV12-4 with TRBJ1-1; 8 bases agree with TRBD1. The CDR3 has 13 residues. J was trimmed by 7 bases and V by 5 bases; bases with no gene match: 6. CDR3 sequence reads: CASSRTGKIEAFF. The CDR3 DNA reads TGTGCCAGCAGTAGGACAGGGAAGATTGAAGCTTTCTTT.

The chain uses TRBV4-1 and TRBJ1-6; 10 bases are shared with TRBD1. Unmatched junction bases numbered 3, after V lost 1 base and J lost 9 bases. The CDR3 is 15 amino acids. The germline V gene has CDR1 MGHRA and CDR2 YSYEKL. CDR3 bases: TGCGCCAGCAGCCAAGTTGGGACAGGGGTTTCACCCCTCCACTTT. This translates into CASSQVGTGVSPLHF.

The gene calls are TRBV5-6 and TRBJ2-1; D uncertain. V lost 6 bases to trimming and J lost 2 bases, with 18 bases between them. This CDR3 comprises 16 residues. CDR1 is SGHDT, CDR2 YYEEEE, per germline. The CDR3 here is CASTSSVGSPYNEQFF. The DNA of the CDR3 is TGTGCCAGCACATCCTCGGTGGGCAGCCCCTACAATGAGCAGTTCTTC.

J is TRBJ2-1 and V is TRBV4-3; D is uncertain. Trimming shortened V by 1 base and J by 6 bases, and 13 bases separated the two germline ends. Germline V gene lookup returns CDR1 LGHNA and CDR2 YSLEER. The CDR3 loop spans 15 amino acids. Here the CDR3 reads CASSQGEVLSNEQFF. CDR3 nucleotide sequence: TGCGCCAGCAGCCAAGGAGAGGTACTTAGCAATGAGCAGTTCTTC.

The chain employs TRBV30 and TRBJ2-3, with 10 bases that match TRBD2. This CDR3 has 15 residues. Germline V CDR1 and CDR2: GTSNPN, SVGIG (reference sequence). J was trimmed by 0 bases and V by 6 bases; bases with no gene match: 6. In DNA form, the CDR3 reads TGTGCCTGCATTAGCGGGAGGACTAGCACAGATACGCAGTATTTT. Translating gives CACISGRTSTDTQYF.